This entry describes one TCR beta chain. Germline assignment: CDR1 MNHNS and CDR2 SASEGT. This CDR3 spans 15 amino acids. V gave up 2 bases and J gave up 0 bases, with 7 bases separating them. Generated by immunoSEQ multiplex PCR, the TCRdb table keeps only in-frame clones and is missing some. This table has over 65,000 clones, 90% to 95% appearing once. This specimen belongs to a study of OX40 agonist ivuxolimab in advanced cancers. The receptor comes from an adult with an advanced solid tumor such as melanoma, head and neck, liver or kidney cancer. The sample was CD4+ or CD8+ T cells sorted from blood, taken in a trial of the OX40 agonist ivuxolimab. This chain links TRBV6-1 with TRBJ1-4; D is undetermined. CDR3 DNA: TGTGCCAGCAGTGAAAACCTTGCAACTAATGAAAAACTGTTTTTT. Amino acids: CASSENLATNEKLFF.